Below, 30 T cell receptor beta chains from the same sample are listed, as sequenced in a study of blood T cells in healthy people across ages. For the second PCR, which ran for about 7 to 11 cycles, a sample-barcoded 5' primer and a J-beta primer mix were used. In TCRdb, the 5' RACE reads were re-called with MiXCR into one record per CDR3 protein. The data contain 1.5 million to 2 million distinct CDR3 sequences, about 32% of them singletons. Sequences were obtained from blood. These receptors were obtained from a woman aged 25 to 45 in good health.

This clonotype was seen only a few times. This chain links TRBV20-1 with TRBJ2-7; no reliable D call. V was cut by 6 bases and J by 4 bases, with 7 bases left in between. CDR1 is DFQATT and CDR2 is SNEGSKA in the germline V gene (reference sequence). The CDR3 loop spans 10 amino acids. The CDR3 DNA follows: TGCAGTGCCATGCCTTACGAGCAGTACTTC. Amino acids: CSAMPYEQYF.

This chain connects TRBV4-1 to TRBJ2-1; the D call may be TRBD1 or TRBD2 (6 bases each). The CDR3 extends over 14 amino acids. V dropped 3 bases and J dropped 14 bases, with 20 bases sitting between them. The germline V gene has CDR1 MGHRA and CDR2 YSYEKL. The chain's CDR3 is CASSHPLAGKGEFF. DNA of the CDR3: TGCGCCAGCAGCCACCCCCTGGCGGGAAAGGGGGAGTTCTTC.

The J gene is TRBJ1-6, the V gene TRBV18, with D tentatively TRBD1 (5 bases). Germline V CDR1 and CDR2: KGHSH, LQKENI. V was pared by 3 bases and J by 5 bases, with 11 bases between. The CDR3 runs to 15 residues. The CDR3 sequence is CASSPQQDHNSPLHF. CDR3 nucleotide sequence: TGTGCCAGCTCACCCCAACAGGACCATAATTCACCCCTCCACTTT.

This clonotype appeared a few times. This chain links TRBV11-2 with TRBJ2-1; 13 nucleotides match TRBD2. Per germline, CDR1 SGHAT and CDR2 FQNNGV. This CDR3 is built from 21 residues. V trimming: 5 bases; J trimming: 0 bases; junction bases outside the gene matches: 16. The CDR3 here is CASSVYPMGLAGTSSYNEQFF. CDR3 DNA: TGTGCCAGCAGCGTCTACCCCATGGGACTAGCGGGGACGAGCTCCTACAATGAGCAGTTCTTC.

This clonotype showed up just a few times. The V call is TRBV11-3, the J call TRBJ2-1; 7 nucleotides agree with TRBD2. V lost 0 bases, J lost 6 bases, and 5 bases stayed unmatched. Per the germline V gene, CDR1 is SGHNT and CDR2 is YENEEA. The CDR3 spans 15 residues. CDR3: CASSLEGRGTNEQFF. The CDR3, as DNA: TGTGCCAGCAGCTTAGAGGGGAGGGGAACCAATGAGCAGTTCTTC. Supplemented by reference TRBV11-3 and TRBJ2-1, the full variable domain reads EAGVVQSPRYKIIEKKQPVAFWCNPISGHNTLYWYLQNLGQGPELLIRYENEEAVDDSQLPKDRFSAERLKGVDSTLKIQPAELGDSAVYLCASSLEGRGTNEQFFGPGTRLTVL.

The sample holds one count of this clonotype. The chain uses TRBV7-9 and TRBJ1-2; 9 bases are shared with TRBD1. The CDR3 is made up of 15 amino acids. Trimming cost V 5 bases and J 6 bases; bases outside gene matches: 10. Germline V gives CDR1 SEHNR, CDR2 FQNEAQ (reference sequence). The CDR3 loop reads CASSPGSGTGHGYTF. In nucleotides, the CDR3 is TGTGCCAGCAGCCCAGGATCCGGGACAGGGCATGGCTACACCTTC.

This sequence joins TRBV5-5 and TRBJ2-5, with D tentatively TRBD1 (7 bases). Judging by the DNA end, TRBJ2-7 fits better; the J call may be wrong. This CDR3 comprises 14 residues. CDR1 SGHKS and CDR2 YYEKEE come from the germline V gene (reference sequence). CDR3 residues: CASGGTDVLYEQYF. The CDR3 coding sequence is TGTGCCAGCGGCGGGACAGATGTCCTCTACGAGCAGTACTTC.

CDR3 sequence (DNA): TGCAGTGGGGAACCGGGACTAGCGGTGGAGACCCAGTACTTC. Its translation is CSGEPGLAVETQYF. V usage is TRBV20-1 and J usage is TRBJ2-5, with 11 bases fitting TRBD2. V shed 7 bases, J shed 5 bases, and the junction held 9 bases outside the gene matches. The CDR3 has 14 residues. The germline V gene has CDR1 DFQATT and CDR2 SNEGSKA (reference sequence).

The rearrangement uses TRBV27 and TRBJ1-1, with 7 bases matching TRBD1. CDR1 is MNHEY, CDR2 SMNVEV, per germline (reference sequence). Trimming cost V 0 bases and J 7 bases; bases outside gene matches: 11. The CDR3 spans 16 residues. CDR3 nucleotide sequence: TGTGCCAGCAGTTTATCGATAGCTAGGGGGCAGGGTGAAGCTTTCTTT. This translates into CASSLSIARGQGEAFF.

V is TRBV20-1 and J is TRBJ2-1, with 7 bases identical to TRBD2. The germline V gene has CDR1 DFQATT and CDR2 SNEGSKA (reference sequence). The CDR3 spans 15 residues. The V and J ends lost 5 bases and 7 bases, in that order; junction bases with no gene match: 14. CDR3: CSAPLGGGSGNEQFF. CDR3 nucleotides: TGCAGTGCTCCCCTGGGCGGGGGTTCCGGGAATGAGCAGTTCTTC.

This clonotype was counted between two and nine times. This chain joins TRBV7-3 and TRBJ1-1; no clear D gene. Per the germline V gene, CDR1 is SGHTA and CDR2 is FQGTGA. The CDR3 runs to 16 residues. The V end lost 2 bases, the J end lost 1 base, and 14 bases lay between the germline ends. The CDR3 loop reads CASSLGPPGSNTEAFF. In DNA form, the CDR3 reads TGTGCCAGCAGCTTAGGGCCTCCGGGCTCGAACACTGAAGCTTTCTTT.

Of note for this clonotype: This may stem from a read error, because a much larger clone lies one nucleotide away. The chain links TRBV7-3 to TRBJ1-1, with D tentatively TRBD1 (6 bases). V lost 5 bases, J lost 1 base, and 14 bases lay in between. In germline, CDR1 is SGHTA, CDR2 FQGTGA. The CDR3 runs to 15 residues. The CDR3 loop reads CASSPTGTSNTEAFF. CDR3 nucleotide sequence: TGTGCCAGCAGCCCCACCGGGACATCGAACACTGAAGCTTTCTTT.

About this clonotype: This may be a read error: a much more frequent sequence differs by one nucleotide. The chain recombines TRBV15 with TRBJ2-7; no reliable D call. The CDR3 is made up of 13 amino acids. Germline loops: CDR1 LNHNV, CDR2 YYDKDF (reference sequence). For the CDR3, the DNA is TGTGCCACCAGCAGAGATTATACTTACGAGCAGTGCTTC. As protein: CATSRDYTYEQCF.

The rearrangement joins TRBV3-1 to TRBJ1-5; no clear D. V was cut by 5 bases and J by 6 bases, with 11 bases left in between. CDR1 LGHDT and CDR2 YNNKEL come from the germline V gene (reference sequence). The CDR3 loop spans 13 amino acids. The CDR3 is CASSWTDGQPQHF. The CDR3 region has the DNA TGTGCCAGCAGCTGGACCGACGGTCAGCCCCAGCATTTT. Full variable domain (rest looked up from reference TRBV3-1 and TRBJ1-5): DTAVSQTPKYLVTQMGNDKSIKCEQNLGHDTMYWYKQDSKKFLKIMFSYNNKELIINETVPNRFSPKSPDKAHLNLHINSLELGDSAVYFCASSWTDGQPQHFGDGTRLSIL.

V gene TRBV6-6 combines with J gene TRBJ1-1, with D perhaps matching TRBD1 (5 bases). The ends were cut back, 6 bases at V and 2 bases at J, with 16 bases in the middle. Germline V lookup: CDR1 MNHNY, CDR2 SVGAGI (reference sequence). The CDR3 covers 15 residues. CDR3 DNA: TGTGCCAGCAGCTCAGGTCGGGACCTTAACACTGAAGCTTTCTTT. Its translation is CASSSGRDLNTEAFF.

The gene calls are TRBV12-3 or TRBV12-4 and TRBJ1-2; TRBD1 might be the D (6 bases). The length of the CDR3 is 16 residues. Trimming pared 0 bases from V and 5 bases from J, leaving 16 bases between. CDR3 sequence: CASSLAQPGAAYGYTF. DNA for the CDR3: TGTGCCAGCAGTTTAGCGCAGCCGGGGGCGGCTTATGGCTACACCTTC.

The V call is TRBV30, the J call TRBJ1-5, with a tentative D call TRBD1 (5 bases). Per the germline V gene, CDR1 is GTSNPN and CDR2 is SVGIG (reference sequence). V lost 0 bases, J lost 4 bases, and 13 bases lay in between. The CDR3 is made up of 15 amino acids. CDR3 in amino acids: CAWSVWGVGNQPQHF. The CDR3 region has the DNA TGTGCCTGGAGTGTTTGGGGGGTAGGGAATCAGCCCCAGCATTTT.

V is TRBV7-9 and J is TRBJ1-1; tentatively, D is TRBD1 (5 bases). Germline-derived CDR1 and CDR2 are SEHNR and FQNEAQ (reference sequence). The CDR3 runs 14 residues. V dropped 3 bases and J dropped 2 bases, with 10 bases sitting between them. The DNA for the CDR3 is TGTGCCAGCAGCTTGTACAGGCCTAACACTGAAGCTTTCTTT. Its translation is CASSLYRPNTEAFF.

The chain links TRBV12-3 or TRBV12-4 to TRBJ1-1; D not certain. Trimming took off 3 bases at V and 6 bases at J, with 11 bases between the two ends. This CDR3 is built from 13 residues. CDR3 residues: CASSLLGGAEAFF. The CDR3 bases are TGTGCCAGCAGTTTGCTGGGCGGCGCTGAAGCTTTCTTT.

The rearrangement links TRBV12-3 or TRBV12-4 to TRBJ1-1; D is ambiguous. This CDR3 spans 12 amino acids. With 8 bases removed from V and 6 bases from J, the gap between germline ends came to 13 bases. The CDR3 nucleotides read TGTGCCAGCTCCATCCCCGGGGCTGAAGCTTTCTTT. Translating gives CASSIPGAEAFF.

In nucleotides, the CDR3 is TGCAGCGTAAGGGACAGGGGCGGCTACACCTTC. Encoded protein: CSVRDRGGYTF. The V gene is TRBV29-1, the J gene TRBJ2-1; TRBD1 matches at 10 bases. The end of the DNA aligns better with TRBJ1-2, so the J call may be wrong. Germline V gene lookup returns CDR1 SQVTM and CDR2 ANQGSEA. The CDR3 spans 11 residues.

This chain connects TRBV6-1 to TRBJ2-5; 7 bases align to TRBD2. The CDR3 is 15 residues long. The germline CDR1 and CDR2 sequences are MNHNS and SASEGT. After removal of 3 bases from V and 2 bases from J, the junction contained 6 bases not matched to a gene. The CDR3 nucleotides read TGTGCCAGCAGTGACCTCGCGGGGGTACAAGAGACCCAGTACTTC. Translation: CASSDLAGVQETQYF.

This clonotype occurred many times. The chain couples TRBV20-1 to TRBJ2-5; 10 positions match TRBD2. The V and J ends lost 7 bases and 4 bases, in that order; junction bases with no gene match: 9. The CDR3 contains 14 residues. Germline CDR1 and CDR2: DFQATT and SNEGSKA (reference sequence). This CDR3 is CSGLTSGTSETQYF. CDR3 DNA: TGCAGTGGCCTCACTAGCGGGACGTCAGAGACCCAGTACTTC.

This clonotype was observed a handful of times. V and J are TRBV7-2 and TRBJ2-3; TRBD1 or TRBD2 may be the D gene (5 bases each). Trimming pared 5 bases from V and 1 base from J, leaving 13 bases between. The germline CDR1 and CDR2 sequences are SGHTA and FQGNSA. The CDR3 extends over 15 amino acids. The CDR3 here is CASSPEGFGTDTQYF. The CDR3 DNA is TGTGCCAGCAGCCCCGAGGGGTTTGGCACAGATACGCAGTATTTT.

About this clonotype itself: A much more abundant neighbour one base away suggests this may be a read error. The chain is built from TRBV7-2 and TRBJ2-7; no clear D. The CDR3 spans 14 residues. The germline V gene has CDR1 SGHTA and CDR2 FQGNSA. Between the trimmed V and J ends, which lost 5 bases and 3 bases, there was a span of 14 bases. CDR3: CASSPAQVFYEQYF. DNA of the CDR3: TGTGCCAGCAGCCCGGCCCAGGTATTCTACGAGCAGTACTTC.

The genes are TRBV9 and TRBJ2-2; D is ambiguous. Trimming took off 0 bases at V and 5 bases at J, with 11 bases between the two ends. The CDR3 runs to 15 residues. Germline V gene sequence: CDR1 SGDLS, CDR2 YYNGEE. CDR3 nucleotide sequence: TGTGCCAGCAGCGTAGGTGGTACCGGGACCGGGGAGCTGTTTTTT. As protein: CASSVGGTGTGELFF.

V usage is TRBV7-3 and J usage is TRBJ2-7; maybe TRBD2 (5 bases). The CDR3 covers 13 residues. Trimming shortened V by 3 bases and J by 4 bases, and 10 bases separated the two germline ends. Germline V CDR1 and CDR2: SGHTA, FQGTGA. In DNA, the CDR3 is TGTGCCAGCAGCTTCGGGATGCAATACGAGCAGTACTTC. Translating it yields CASSFGMQYEQYF.

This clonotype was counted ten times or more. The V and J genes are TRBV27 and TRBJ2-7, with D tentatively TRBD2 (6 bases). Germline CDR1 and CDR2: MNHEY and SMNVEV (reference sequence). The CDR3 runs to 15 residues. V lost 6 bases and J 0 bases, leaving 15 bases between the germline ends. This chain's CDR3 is CASRRNGGYSYEQYF. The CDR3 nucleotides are TGTGCCAGCAGGCGAAACGGGGGTTACTCCTACGAGCAGTACTTC.

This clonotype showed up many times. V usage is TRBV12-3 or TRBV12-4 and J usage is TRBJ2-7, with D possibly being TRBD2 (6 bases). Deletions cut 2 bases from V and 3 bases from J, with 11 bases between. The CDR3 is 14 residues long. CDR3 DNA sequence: TGTGCCAGCAGTTTACGCGGGGCTAGCTACGAGCAGTACTTC. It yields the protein CASSLRGASYEQYF.

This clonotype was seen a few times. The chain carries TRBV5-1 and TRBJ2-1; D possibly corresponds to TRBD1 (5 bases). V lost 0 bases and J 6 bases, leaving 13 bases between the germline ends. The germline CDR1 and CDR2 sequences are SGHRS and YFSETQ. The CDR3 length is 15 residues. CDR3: CASSLEAVRGNEQFF. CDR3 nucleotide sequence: TGCGCCAGCAGCTTGGAGGCAGTTAGGGGCAATGAGCAGTTCTTC.